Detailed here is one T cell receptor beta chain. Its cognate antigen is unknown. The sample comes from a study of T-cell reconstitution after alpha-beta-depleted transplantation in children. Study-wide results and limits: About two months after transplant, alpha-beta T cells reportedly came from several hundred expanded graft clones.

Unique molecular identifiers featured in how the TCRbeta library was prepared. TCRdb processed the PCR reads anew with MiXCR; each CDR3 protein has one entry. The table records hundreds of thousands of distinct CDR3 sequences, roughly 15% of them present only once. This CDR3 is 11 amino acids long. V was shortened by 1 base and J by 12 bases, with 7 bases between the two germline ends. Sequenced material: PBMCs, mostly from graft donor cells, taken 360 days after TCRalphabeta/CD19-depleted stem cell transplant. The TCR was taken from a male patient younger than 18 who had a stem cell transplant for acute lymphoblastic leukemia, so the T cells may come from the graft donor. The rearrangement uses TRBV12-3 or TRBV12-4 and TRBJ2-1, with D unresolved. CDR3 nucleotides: TGTGCCAGCAGTTTAGGACCGTGGCAGTTCTTC. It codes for CASSLGPWQFF.